The subject of this entry is one T cell receptor (beta chain). These data are taken from a study of blood T cell repertoires in COVID-19. Overall study context: Samples came from the United States, Italy and Spain, spanning acute and convalescent COVID-19. In each case, the material was cDNA or gDNA derived from T cells, B-cell-depleted T cells, or PBMCs.

The germline V gene encodes CDR1 SNHLY and CDR2 FYNNEI. V was trimmed by 6 bases and J by 8 bases, leaving 13 bases between them. The CDR3 spans 12 residues. Methods used by the authors: It was from reference gene primer amplification that nucleated cell counts were estimated. The table came from immunoSEQ multiplex PCR; TCRdb's copy has only in-frame clones and leaves some out. That table is the source of V, J and clone size, and D and trimming were worked out from the DNA. Of under 250,000 clones in the sample, about four fifths are singletons; the top ten hold approximately 4.5%. The clonotype comes from a woman in her seventies with acute or convalescent COVID-19. The source material was peripheral blood. V gene TRBV2 combines with J gene TRBJ1-2; no firm D call. The CDR3 reads CASSPRSSGYTF. In nucleotides, the CDR3 is TGTGCCAGCAGCCCCCGGTCATCGGGCTACACCTTC.